The rows below give T cell receptor beta chains drawn from one sample of a study of cytomegalovirus exposure and HLA in healthy donors. Measured with immunoSEQ multiplex PCR; TCRdb has only the in-frame clones, and not every one. Among 200,000 to 250,000 clones listed, about 85% were seen once. Sequenced sample: PBMCs. Receptors were obtained from a girl aged 2 to 9 in good health and CMV-seronegative. Both conserved end residues are part of each CDR3. The D gene is left open where the match is weak. Size is stated for part of the rows, as once, few or many counts, or as a class when the clone is expanded.

TRBJ1-4 TRBD1 TRBV10-2 once CASSGQGGEKLFF TGCGCCAGCAGTGGACAGGGGGGTGAAAAACTGTTTTTT
TRBJ1-5 NA TRBV7-9 NA CASSQTGSQPQHF TGTGCCAGCAGCCAAACAGGGTCCCAGCCCCAGCATTTT
TRBJ2-4 NA TRBV5-4 NA CASSSPGLAKNIQYF TGTGCCAGCAGCTCTCCTGGCTTGGCCAAAAACATTCAGTACTTC
TRBJ2-3 TRBD2 TRBV5-1 NA CASSHGTRSVRLADTQYF TGCGCCAGCAGCCATGGGACTAGATCTGTAAGGTTGGCAGATACGCAGTATTTT
TRBJ1-3 NA TRBV5-3 NA CARPLGTEGTIYF TGTGCCAGACCTCTAGGAACCGAGGGCACCATATATTTT
TRBJ1-3 NA TRBV18 NA CASSPERERYLGNTIYF TGTGCCAGCTCACCCGAGAGGGAAAGGTACCTTGGAAACACCATATATTTT
TRBJ2-3 TRBD2 TRBV29-1 NA CSVDPFTAPGLANTDTQYF TGCAGCGTTGACCCTTTTACGGCCCCCGGACTAGCGAACACAGATACGCAGTATTTT
TRBJ1-3 NA TRBV9 NA CASSVASGSGNTIYF TGTGCCAGCAGCGTAGCGTCAGGCTCTGGAAACACCATATATTTT
TRBJ2-7 TRBD1 TRBV6-5 few CASSSGTGVYEQYF TGTGCCAGCAGCTCCGGGACAGGGGTCTACGAGCAGTACTTC
TRBJ2-7 NA TRBV5-6 NA CASSFLGARYEQYF TGTGCCAGCAGCTTTCTGGGGGCCCGGTACGAGCAGTACTTC
TRBJ2-5 NA TRBV28 NA CASFREKETQYF TGTGCCAGCTTCAGGGAAAAAGAGACCCAGTACTTC
TRBJ1-3 NA TRBV30 NA CAGHRETGNTIYF TGTGCTGGCCACAGGGAAACTGGAAACACCATATATTTT
TRBJ1-6 NA TRBV25-1 NA CASIHSRRYNSPLHF TGTGCCAGCATTCATTCCCGGAGGTATAATTCACCCCTCCACTTT
TRBJ1-2 TRBD1 TRBV6-6 once CASSLTGTGVYGYTF TGTGCCAGCAGTCTTACCGGGACAGGGGTCTATGGCTACACCTTC
TRBJ1-2 NA TRBV4-2 NA CASSQDMTVYGYTF TGTGCCAGCAGCCAAGATATGACAGTCTATGGCTACACCTTC
TRBJ2-3 NA TRBV7-9 NA CASSEADTQYF TGTGCCAGCAGCGAGGCAGATACGCAGTATTTT
TRBJ2-7 TRBD2 TRBV7-2 NA CASSPASGSYEQYF TGTGCCAGCAGCCCCGCTAGCGGGAGTTACGAGCAGTACTTC
TRBJ1-2 TRBD1 TRBV9 NA CASSGRGGGLYGYTF TGTGCCAGCAGCGGGCGCGGAGGGGGCCTCTACGGCTACACCTTC
TRBJ1-1 NA TRBV20-1 NA CSASIHTEAFF TGCAGTGCTAGTATCCACACTGAAGCTTTCTTT
TRBJ2-1 TRBD2 TRBV9 NA CASSVAPSLAGGNNEQFF TGTGCCAGCAGCGTAGCCCCCTCACTAGCGGGGGGTAACAATGAGCAGTTCTTC
TRBJ2-7 NA TRBV7-6 NA CASSPEEGIYEQYF TGTGCCAGCAGCCCCGAGGAGGGCATCTACGAGCAGTACTTC
TRBJ2-7 TRBD1 TRBV6-5 NA CASSYWGQGLSYEQYF TGTGCCAGCAGTTACTGGGGACAGGGGCTATCCTACGAGCAGTACTTC
TRBJ2-7 NA TRBV25-1 NA CASSEAQAAYEQYF TGTGCCAGCAGTGAGGCACAGGCCGCCTACGAGCAGTACTTC
TRBJ1-5 NA TRBV12-5 NA CASGLGHNQPQHF TGTGCTAGTGGTTTGGGACACAATCAGCCCCAGCATTTT
TRBJ2-5 NA TRBV10-3 NA CAISEVGGSETQYF TGTGCCATCAGTGAGGTCGGGGGATCAGAGACCCAGTACTTC
TRBJ1-1 TRBD1 TRBV2 NA CASYERTGVANTEAFF TGTGCCAGCTACGAAAGGACAGGGGTGGCGAACACTGAAGCTTTCTTT
TRBJ1-2 NA TRBV6-5 NA CASSYSHRPSYGYTF TGTGCCAGCAGTTACTCCCACAGGCCAAGCTATGGCTACACCTTC